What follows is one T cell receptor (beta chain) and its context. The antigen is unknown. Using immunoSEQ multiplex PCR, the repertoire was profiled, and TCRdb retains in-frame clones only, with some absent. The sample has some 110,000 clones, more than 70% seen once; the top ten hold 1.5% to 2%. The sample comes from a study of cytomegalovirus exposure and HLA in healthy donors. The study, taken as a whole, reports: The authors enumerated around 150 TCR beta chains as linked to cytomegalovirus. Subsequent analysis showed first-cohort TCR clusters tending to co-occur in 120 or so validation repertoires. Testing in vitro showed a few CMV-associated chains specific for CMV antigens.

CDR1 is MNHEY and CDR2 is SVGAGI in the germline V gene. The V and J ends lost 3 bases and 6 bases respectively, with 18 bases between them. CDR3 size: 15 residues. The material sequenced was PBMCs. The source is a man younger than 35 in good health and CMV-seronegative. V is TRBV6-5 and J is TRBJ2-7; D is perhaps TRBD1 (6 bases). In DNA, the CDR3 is TGTGCCAGCAGTTATTTGGTAGGGGGACGGGGCGAGCAGTACTTC. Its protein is CASSYLVGGRGEQYF.